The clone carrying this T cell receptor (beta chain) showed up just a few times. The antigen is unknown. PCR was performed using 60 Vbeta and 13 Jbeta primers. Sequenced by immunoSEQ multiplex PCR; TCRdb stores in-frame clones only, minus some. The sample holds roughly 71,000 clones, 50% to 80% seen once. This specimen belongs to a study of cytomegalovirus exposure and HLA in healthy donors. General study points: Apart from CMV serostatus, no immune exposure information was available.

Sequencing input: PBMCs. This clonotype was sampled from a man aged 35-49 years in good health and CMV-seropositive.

The CDR3 region is CATSPPGAGETQYF. Here the CDR3 DNA reads TGTGCCACCAGCCCGCCAGGGGCAGGTGAGACCCAGTACTTC. The chain carries TRBV15 and TRBJ2-5; D possibly corresponds to TRBD1 (6 bases). This CDR3 is 14 amino acids long. Deletions cut 5 bases from V and 5 bases from J, with 15 bases between. CDR1 LNHNV and CDR2 YYDKDF come from the germline V gene (reference sequence).